These 30 T cell receptor beta chains were sequenced from one sample in a study of technical replicates of blood from a few donors (dated by TCRdb to about 2017). The library was produced with the immunoSEQ multiplex PCR assay. This is the immuneACCESS table as TCRdb keeps it, with only in-frame sequences that have V and J called. A part of the clones is gone; compared with another copy, unresolved V genes explain less than half, and the rest is unexplained. The table for this sample lists about 94,000 clones; approximately 95% of them were counted only once. Of the sample, 0.2% to 0.25% is held by the ten largest clones. The sample consisted of T cells isolated from PBMCs. These receptors were taken from a human donor in good health.

V usage is TRBV5-1 and J usage is TRBJ1-1; D not resolved. CDR1 and CDR2 from the germline V gene are SGHRS and YFSETQ. V was pared by 5 bases and J by 2 bases, with 13 bases between. The CDR3 is 14 residues long. CDR3 region: CASRRATANTEAFF. The CDR3 DNA follows: TGCGCCAGCAGGCGGGCCACTGCAAACACTGAAGCTTTCTTT.

The V call is TRBV4-2, the J call TRBJ2-7, with 8 nucleotides matching TRBD2. The CDR3 runs 14 residues. CDR1 is LGHNA, CDR2 YNFKEQ, per germline. The V and J ends lost 3 bases and 0 bases, in that order; junction bases with no gene match: 1. CDR3 sequence reads: CASSHRGGSYEQYF. The CDR3 nucleotides are TGTGCCAGCAGCCACCGGGGGGGCTCCTACGAGCAGTACTTC.

The chain links TRBV18 to TRBJ2-7, with 8 bases matching TRBD2. Germline V lookup: CDR1 KGHSH, CDR2 LQKENI. This CDR3 is 15 amino acids long. Losses at the gene ends were 3 bases for V and 3 bases for J; bases not matched to a gene: 7. CDR3 sequence reads: CASSPSGLDFYEQYF. In DNA form, the CDR3 reads TGTGCCAGCTCACCGTCGGGACTAGACTTCTACGAGCAGTACTTC.

The V call is TRBV19, the J call TRBJ2-2, with D perhaps TRBD2 (5 bases). Germline assignment: CDR1 LNHDA and CDR2 SQIVND (reference sequence). The V gene lost 2 bases and the J gene lost 6 bases, with 22 bases spanning the gap. This CDR3 contains 18 residues. CDR3 bases: TGTGCCAGTAGTATAAATAAGGCGGGCAGACGAAGGGCCGGGGAGCTGTTTTTT. Encoded protein: CASSINKAGRRRAGELFF.

The chain couples TRBV15 to TRBJ2-1, with TRBD2 identical over 10 bases. The CDR3 sequence is 19 residues long. Germline V gives CDR1 LNHNV, CDR2 YYDKDF (reference sequence). The trim removed 3 bases at V and 0 bases at J, leaving 11 bases unmatched. CDR3 sequence: CATSSKREGILSSYNEQFF. Here the CDR3 DNA reads TGTGCCACCAGCAGTAAGCGGGAGGGAATTCTAAGCTCCTACAATGAGCAGTTCTTC.

The chain joins TRBV6-5 to TRBJ2-7; D may be TRBD1 (6 bases). CDR1 MNHEY and CDR2 SVGAGI come from the germline V gene. This CDR3 is built from 15 residues. Trimming took off 7 bases at V and 4 bases at J, with 20 bases between the two ends. Here the CDR3 DNA reads TGTGCCAGCACCAGCCCAGAACAGGGCGTGTACGAGCAGTACTTC. Translating gives CASTSPEQGVYEQYF.

V is TRBV28 and J is TRBJ1-5; D not certain. The CDR3 is 12 residues long. V lost 6 bases, J lost 7 bases, and 10 bases lay in between. CDR1 and CDR2 (germline): MDHEN, SYDVKM. The CDR3 nucleotides read TGTGCCAGCAGATCTCCAGGACAGCCCCAGCATTTT. It is translated as CASRSPGQPQHF.

CDR3 DNA sequence: TGTGCCAGCAGCTTAATGGGGCGGATGAACACTGAAGCTTTCTTT. It specifies CASSLMGRMNTEAFF. The rearrangement links TRBV5-6 to TRBJ1-1, with D possibly matching TRBD1 (5 bases). Germline-derived CDR1 and CDR2 are SGHDT and YYEEEE. This CDR3 spans 15 amino acids. The germline V and J ends were trimmed by 2 bases and 0 bases, with 11 bases remaining between them.

The rearrangement joins TRBV9 to TRBJ1-6, with D perhaps matching TRBD1 (5 bases). Between the trimmed V and J ends, which lost 3 bases and 7 bases, there was a span of 17 bases. CDR1 SGDLS and CDR2 YYNGEE come from the germline V gene. The CDR3 extends over 16 amino acids. The CDR3 protein is CASSGGGYRSNSPLHF. DNA for the CDR3: TGTGCCAGCAGCGGGGGGGGGTATAGATCGAATTCACCCCTCCACTTT. Looking up the rest from reference TRBV9 and TRBJ1-6 gives the full variable domain: DSGVTQTPKHLITATGQRVTLRCSPRSGDLSVYWYQQSLDQGLQFLIQYYNGEERAKGNILERFSAQQFPDLHSELNLSSLELGDSALYFCASSGGGYRSNSPLHFGNGTRLTVT.

V gene TRBV6-1 combines with J gene TRBJ2-7, with D possibly TRBD2 on 6 matching bases. Deletions cut 4 bases from V and 6 bases from J, with 10 bases between. Germline-derived CDR1 and CDR2 are MNHNS and SASEGT. The CDR3 is 12 amino acids. This CDR3 reads CASSGGGSEQYF. The CDR3 nucleotides read TGTGCCAGCAGTGGAGGAGGGAGCGAGCAGTACTTC.

The chain recombines TRBV14 with TRBJ2-3; the D is unclear. The CDR3 runs to 16 residues. V lost 1 base and J lost 2, with 13 bases in between. CDR1 and CDR2 (germline): SGHDN, FVKESK. CDR3 residues: CASSQALHANTDTQYF. The CDR3 nucleotides are TGTGCCAGCAGCCAAGCCCTCCACGCTAACACAGATACGCAGTATTTT. Filled out from reference TRBV14 and TRBJ2-3, the complete variable domain reads EAGVTQFPSHSVIEKGQTVTLRCDPISGHDNLYWYRRVMGKEIKFLLHFVKESKQDESGMPNNRFLAERTGGTYSTLKVQPAELEDSGVYFCASSQALHANTDTQYFGPGTRLTVL.

The chain couples TRBV27 to TRBJ2-2, with D possibly TRBD2 on 5 matching bases. Trimming removed 5 bases from V and 3 bases from J, with 16 bases in between. Per the germline V gene, CDR1 is MNHEY and CDR2 is SMNVEV (reference sequence). CDR3 length: 16 amino acids. The CDR3, as DNA: TGTGCCAGCAGTGTTAGGGCGGGTTTTCACACCGGGGAGCTGTTTTTT. This gives the protein CASSVRAGFHTGELFF.

The chain uses TRBV9 and TRBJ2-2, with a weak D call TRBD2 (6 bases). Germline-derived CDR1 and CDR2 are SGDLS and YYNGEE. This CDR3 contains 15 residues. The germline V and J ends were trimmed by 3 bases and 1 base, with 10 bases remaining between them. The CDR3 DNA reads as TGTGCCAGCAGCGCGGCCGGGGGGAACACCGGGGAGCTGTTTTTT. This codes for CASSAAGGNTGELFF.

CDR3 protein: CASSEWDRVKGYTF. CDR3 bases: TGTGCCAGCAGTGAATGGGACAGGGTAAAAGGCTACACCTTC. The chain has TRBV2 and TRBJ1-2; 9 nucleotides agree with TRBD1. V lost 2 bases to trimming and J lost 8 bases; unmatched junction nucleotides: 6. CDR1 is SNHLY, CDR2 FYNNEI, per germline. CDR3 size: 14 residues.

The rearrangement uses TRBV19 and TRBJ2-7; D may be TRBD2 (6 bases). The CDR3 loop spans 16 amino acids. The germline gives CDR1 LNHDA, CDR2 SQIVND (reference sequence). V was pared by 4 bases and J by 0 bases, with 16 bases between. The CDR3 sequence: CASSTPPEGSSYEQYF. The CDR3 coding sequence is TGTGCCAGTAGTACCCCCCCGGAGGGAAGCTCCTACGAGCAGTACTTC.

The chain couples TRBV9 to TRBJ2-2; 9 bases are a match to TRBD1. CDR1 SGDLS and CDR2 YYNGEE come from the germline V gene. The CDR3 extends over 15 amino acids. J gave up 4 bases and V 3 bases, and 4 bases lay outside the gene matches. CDR3 sequence reads: CASSDRDRATGELFF. Written as DNA, the CDR3 is TGTGCCAGCAGCGATCGGGACAGGGCCACCGGGGAGCTGTTTTTT.

J is TRBJ1-1 and V is TRBV7-6, with D possibly matching TRBD1 (5 bases). The CDR3 covers 14 residues. Between the trimmed V and J ends, which lost 1 base and 4 bases, there was a span of 10 bases. The V gene's germline CDR1 is SGHVS and CDR2 FNYEAQ. The CDR3 DNA reads as TGTGCCAGCAGCTTAGGGGGAGGGGTCACTGAAGCTTTCTTT. Protein product: CASSLGGGVTEAFF.

J is TRBJ2-4 and V is TRBV7-6, with 8 bases identical to TRBD1. The V segment lost 1 base and the J segment 4 bases; nucleotides outside the gene matches: 9. From germline, CDR1 is SGHVS and CDR2 FNYEAQ. This CDR3 has 17 residues. Here the CDR3 reads CASSLGPPRDRKNIQYF. The CDR3 nucleotides read TGTGCCAGCAGCTTAGGACCGCCACGGGACAGGAAAAACATTCAGTACTTC. The whole variable domain, remainder taken from reference TRBV7-6 and TRBJ2-4, is GAGVSQSPRYKVTKRGQDVALRCDPISGHVSLYWYRQALGQGPEFLTYFNYEAQQDKSGLPNDRFSAERPEGSISTLTIQRTEQRDSAMYRCASSLGPPRDRKNIQYFGAGTRLSVL.

This chain connects TRBV11-2 to TRBJ1-1; the D gene is possibly TRBD1 (5 bases). Trimming removed 5 bases at V and 0 bases at J, with 22 bases between. In germline, CDR1 is SGHAT, CDR2 FQNNGV. CDR3 length equals 18 residues. The CDR3 sequence: CASSPYSGTAALNTEAFF. The CDR3 DNA is TGTGCCAGCAGCCCCTACTCGGGGACTGCGGCCTTGAACACTGAAGCTTTCTTT.

This CDR3 reads CASSTQGAGLDTQYF. For the CDR3, the DNA is TGTGCCAGCAGTACCCAGGGGGCCGGTCTTGATACGCAGTATTTT. This chain links TRBV9 with TRBJ2-3; 8 nucleotides agree with TRBD1. Germline CDR1 and CDR2: SGDLS and YYNGEE. This CDR3 is built from 15 residues. V dropped 5 bases and J dropped 6; count of bases not matched to a gene: 11.

The rearrangement uses TRBV30 and TRBJ1-2; maybe TRBD1 (6 bases). Germline V gene sequence: CDR1 GTSNPN, CDR2 SVGIG (reference sequence). V dropped 8 bases and J dropped 8 bases, with 15 bases sitting between them. The CDR3 is 11 residues long. Here the CDR3 reads CAGAWGRGYTF. CDR3 sequence (DNA): TGTGCCGGGGCCTGGGGGCGAGGCTACACCTTC.

This chain uses TRBV19 with TRBJ1-1; no firm D call. The CDR3 has 15 residues. Germline CDR1 reads LNHDA; CDR2 reads SQIVND (reference sequence). Trimming left V 7 bases short and J 5 bases short, with 20 bases between. CDR3 in DNA: TGTGCCAGTACCGTCACCCCCGACACCTGGACTGAAGCTTTCTTT. This codes for CASTVTPDTWTEAFF. Full variable domain (missing parts from reference TRBV19 and TRBJ1-1): DGGITQSPKYLFRKEGQNVTLSCEQNLNHDAMYWYRQDPGQGLRLIYYSQIVNDFQKGDIAEGYSVSREKKESFPLTVTSAQKNPTAFYLCASTVTPDTWTEAFFGQGTRLTVV.

The V gene is TRBV7-3, the J gene TRBJ1-3, with D possibly matching TRBD1 (5 bases). The CDR3 covers 13 residues. Germline V gene sequence: CDR1 SGHTA, CDR2 FQGTGA. Between the trimmed V and J ends, which lost 0 bases and 8 bases, there was a span of 8 bases. CDR3 in DNA: TGTGCCAGCAGCTTAACATCGGGGGACACCATATATTTT. This gives the protein CASSLTSGDTIYF.

The chain uses TRBV10-2 and TRBJ1-6, with D possibly TRBD1 on 6 matching bases. This CDR3 has 14 residues. Between the trimmed V and J ends, which lost 11 bases and 14 bases, there was a span of 25 bases. Per the germline V gene, CDR1 is WSHSY and CDR2 is SAAADI. CDR3 sequence: CAPSFGGEKGTLHF. In nucleotides, the CDR3 is TGCGCCCCCTCCTTTGGGGGCGAGAAGGGGACCCTCCACTTT.

The chain carries TRBV7-2 and TRBJ2-1; 7 nucleotides align to TRBD2. This CDR3 is built from 17 residues. V shed 5 bases and J 8 bases; nucleotides not matched to a gene: 18. From germline, CDR1 is SGHTA and CDR2 FQGNSA. CDR3 protein: CASSQRWGGVQGDEQFF. The CDR3 DNA follows: TGTGCCAGCAGCCAGAGGTGGGGGGGGGTACAAGGCGATGAGCAGTTCTTC.

The chain has TRBV28 and TRBJ2-7; D is uncertain. With 7 bases removed from V and 0 bases from J, the gap between germline ends came to 19 bases. The CDR3 loop spans 16 amino acids. Germline CDR1 reads MDHEN; CDR2 reads SYDVKM. Here the CDR3 reads CASTIERRTNSYEQYF. The CDR3 DNA follows: TGTGCCAGCACTATCGAGAGGCGCACGAACTCCTACGAGCAGTACTTC.

The chain recombines TRBV19 with TRBJ1-2; perhaps TRBD1 as D (5 bases). CDR3 size: 16 residues. The V gene's germline CDR1 is LNHDA and CDR2 SQIVND (reference sequence). Trimming removed 1 base at V and 7 bases at J, with 19 bases between. CDR3 amino acids: CASSIGLGLLVSGYTF. CDR3 DNA sequence: TGTGCCAGTAGTATAGGCCTGGGGCTCCTTGTAAGTGGCTACACCTTC.

The chain uses TRBV6-5 and TRBJ1-4; a weak D match, TRBD1 (6 bases). The V end lost 6 bases, the J end lost 2 bases, and 13 bases lay between the germline ends. The CDR3 has 15 amino acids. Looked up from germline, CDR1 is MNHEY and CDR2 is SVGAGI. The CDR3 DNA is TGTGCCAGCAGGGGCGGGGGGCGCACTAATGAAAAACTGTTTTTT. Amino acid sequence: CASRGGGRTNEKLFF.

The V call is TRBV11-2, the J call TRBJ2-3; 9 nucleotides align to TRBD2. V dropped 5 bases and J dropped 4; count of bases not matched to a gene: 13. The V gene's germline CDR1 is SGHAT and CDR2 FQNNGV. The CDR3 has 17 residues. CDR3 protein: CASSVLGGGRAADTQYF. The CDR3 DNA reads as TGTGCCAGCAGCGTACTAGGGGGCGGGAGGGCCGCAGATACGCAGTATTTT.

V and J are TRBV5-5 and TRBJ1-1, with TRBD1 identical over 7 bases. V lost 3 bases to trimming and J lost 1 base; unmatched junction nucleotides: 3. CDR1 SGHKS and CDR2 YYEKEE come from the germline V gene (reference sequence). This CDR3 comprises 14 residues. The CDR3 DNA sequence: TGTGCCAGCAGCTCTCGGACAGGGAACACTGAAGCTTTCTTT. Translation: CASSSRTGNTEAFF.